This T cell receptor (beta chain) was sequenced for a study of radiation and T cells in renal cell carcinoma. Study results and caveats: Dominant CDR3 motifs were more common in irradiated tumors than controls.

Libraries were prepared by immunoSEQ multiplex PCR; TCRdb keeps only in-frame clonotypes and omits some of them. The sample contains about 20,000 clones, 55% to 65% of which appear only once. Germline-derived CDR1 and CDR2 are MGHDK and SYGVNS. Trimming at V came to 6 bases and at J to 4 bases, leaving 0 bases not matched to a gene. This CDR3 region has 12 residues. The table lists this clone with a few counts. Its antigen remains unidentified. The treatment: 15 Gy SBRT to primary tumor, nephrectomy 4 weeks later. The patient's renal cell carcinoma had clear cell pathology. The input for sequencing was tumor tissue, taken from a patient whose treatment included radiotherapy and nephrectomy. This TCR was recovered from a woman aged 70 to 79 with renal cell carcinoma. The chain recombines TRBV25-1 with TRBJ1-5; TRBD1 matches at 7 bases. As DNA, the CDR3 is TGTGCCAGCAGACAGGGGAATCAGCCCCAGCATTTT. This sequence encodes CASRQGNQPQHF.